A few counts support the clone carrying this T cell receptor beta chain. The ends lost 0 bases at V and 12 bases at J; junction bases unmatched: 3. Germline V gene lookup returns CDR1 SGHNT and CDR2 YYREEE (reference sequence). This CDR3 has 14 amino acids. Profiling relied on immunoSEQ multiplex PCR, and the TCRdb table lists in-frame clones only, not all of them. The table shows 140,000 or so clones, with around 86% occurring only once. Participants, about 18 to 95 years old, spanned about two dozen US areas. Participants' own reports of clinical history determined their cohort assignment. The recovered donors of Cohort 3 showed two negative PCRs, clearance, or symptom resolution. This sample was taken from a study of blood T cell repertoires in COVID-19. About the study: T cells, B-cell-depleted T cells, or PBMCs supplied cDNA or gDNA.

The source of this sequence is a man aged 55 to 70 who had recovered from COVID-19. The rearrangement uses TRBV5-4 and TRBJ1-6, with TRBD1 identical over 10 bases. Sequencing was done on a sample of PBMCs or T cells enriched from blood (not recorded which). The chain's CDR3 is CASSLGGTGEPLHF. The CDR3, as DNA: TGTGCCAGCAGCTTGGGAGGGACAGGGGAACCCCTCCACTTT.